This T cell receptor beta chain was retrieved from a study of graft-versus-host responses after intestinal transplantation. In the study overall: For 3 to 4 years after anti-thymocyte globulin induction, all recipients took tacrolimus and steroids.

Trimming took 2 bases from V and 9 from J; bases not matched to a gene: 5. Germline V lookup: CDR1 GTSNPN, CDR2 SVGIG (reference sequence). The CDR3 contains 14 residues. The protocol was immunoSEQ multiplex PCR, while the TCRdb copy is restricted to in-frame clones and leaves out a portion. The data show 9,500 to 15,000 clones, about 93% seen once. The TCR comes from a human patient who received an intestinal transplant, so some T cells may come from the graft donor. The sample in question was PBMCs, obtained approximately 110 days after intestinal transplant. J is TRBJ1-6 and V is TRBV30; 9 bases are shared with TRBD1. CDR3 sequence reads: CAWSLGQGGSPLHF. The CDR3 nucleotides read TGTGCCTGGAGTTTGGGACAGGGCGGTTCACCCCTCCACTTT.